This TCR beta chain is drawn from a study of T-cell reconstitution after alpha-beta-depleted transplantation in children (dated by TCRdb to the mid-2010s). For context, the study as a whole: T-cell immune reconstitution after TCRalphabeta/CD19-depleted allogeneic hematopoietic cell transplantation in children was quantitatively tracked in the study by means of TCR repertoire profiling.

The sample holds many counts of this clonotype. The specificity of this receptor is unknown. Base qualities were left out, and no much larger clone turns up one base away. The receptor library was made with PCR. Sequencing relied on an Illumina HiSeq 2500. TCR libraries were prepared with molecular barcoding, using unique molecular identifiers to normalize TCRbeta repertoire quantification. The public sequencing data were trimmed at Q25 with fastp and processed into clonotypes with MiXCR by TCRdb, which kept only in-frame beta chains. Merged by CDR3 protein, the rows form single entries marked with the most common genes and DNA. The sample table shows more than 250,000 distinct CDR3 sequences, and more than 8% are seen once. The ten largest clones take up 9.5% to 13% of the sample. Counted from cysteine to phenylalanine, this CDR3 has 14 amino acids. Only CDR3 DNA is held: 42 bases, read in frame from base 1. The germline V gene (reference sequence) gives CDR1 as DFQATT and CDR2 as SNEGSKA. Cut back by 6 bases and 6 bases, the V and J ends lie 19 bases apart.

The sample was PBMCs from the stem cell graft donor, taken from the stem cell graft. The chain links TRBV20-1 with TRBJ2-3, with a tentative D call of TRBD1 or TRBD2, each matching 5 bases. This receptor was obtained from a human donor who donated a stem cell graft to a child with SCID. CDR3 sequence: CSAPIPGRYDTQYF. The DNA sequence is TGCAGTGCACCAATCCCGGGACGGTATGATACGCAGTATTTT.